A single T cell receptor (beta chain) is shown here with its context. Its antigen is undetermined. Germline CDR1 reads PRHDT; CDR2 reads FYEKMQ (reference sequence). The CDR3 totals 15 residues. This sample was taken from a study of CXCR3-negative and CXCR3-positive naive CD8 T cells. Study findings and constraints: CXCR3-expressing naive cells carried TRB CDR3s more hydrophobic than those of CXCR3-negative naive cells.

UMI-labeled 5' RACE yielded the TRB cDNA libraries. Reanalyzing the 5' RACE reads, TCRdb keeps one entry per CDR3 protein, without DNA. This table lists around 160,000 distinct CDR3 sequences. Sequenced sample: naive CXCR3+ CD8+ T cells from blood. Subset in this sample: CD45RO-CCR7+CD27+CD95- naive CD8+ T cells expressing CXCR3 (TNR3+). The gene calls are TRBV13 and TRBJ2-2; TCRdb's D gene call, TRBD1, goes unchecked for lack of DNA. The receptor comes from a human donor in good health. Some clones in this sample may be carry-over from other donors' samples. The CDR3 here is CASEPGTGNTGELFF.